These T cell receptor beta chains were read from a single sample in a study of T cell repertoires in cytomegalovirus infection. TCRdb ran MiXCR on the reads and lists one entry per CDR3 protein. The sample shows fewer than 900,000 distinct CDR3 sequences, about 27% of them seen only once. What these receptors recognize is not known. Sequenced material: cultured CD8+ T cells from PBMCs, taken from culture after CMV antigen stimulation. These receptors originate from a human donor in good health (CMV status not recorded). Some clones in this sample may be carry-over from other donors' samples. The CDR3 runs from the conserved cysteine through the conserved F or W. D genes are given only for firm matches. Not every row has a clone size; where given, it reads once, few, many or a size class.

CDR3 protein	CDR3 DNA	clone size	V gene	J gene	D gene
CASSLEALDTEAFF	TGTGCCAGCAGCTTGGAGGCACTAGACACTGAAGCTTTCTTT	.	TRBV5-6	TRBJ1-1	.
CASSTTEGLAGAYNEQFF	TGTGCCAGCAGCACAACCGAGGGACTAGCGGGGGCCTACAATGAGCAGTTCTTC	.	TRBV7-8	TRBJ2-1	TRBD2
CAISESIAFHSTDTQYF	TGTGCCATCAGTGAGTCGATCGCCTTCCATAGCACAGATACGCAGTATTTT	few	TRBV10-3	TRBJ2-3	.
CASSQVVGRGPEAFF	TGTGCCAGCAGCCAAGTAGTCGGCAGGGGGCCTGAAGCTTTCTTT	.	TRBV4-2	TRBJ1-1	TRBD1
CASSQVHSNQPQHF	TGCGCCAGCAGCCAAGTCCATAGCAATCAGCCCCAGCATTTT	.	TRBV4-1	TRBJ1-5	.
CAISESPDEQYF	TGTGCCATCAGTGAGTCGCCGGACGAGCAGTACTTC	.	TRBV10-3	TRBJ2-7	.
CSATTSGAMDTQYF	TGCAGTGCTACCACTAGCGGGGCGATGGATACGCAGTATTTT	few	TRBV20-1	TRBJ2-3	TRBD2
CASSQGQGKNIQYF	TGCGCCAGCAGCCAAGGACAGGGCAAAAACATTCAGTACTTC	.	TRBV4-3	TRBJ2-4	TRBD1
CASSWTASGNTIYF	TGTGCCAGCAGTTGGACAGCCTCTGGAAACACCATATATTTT	few	TRBV27	TRBJ1-3	.
CASSLGHRLIEETQYF	TGTGCCAGCAGCTTAGGACACAGACTAATCGAAGAGACCCAGTACTTC	.	TRBV7-2	TRBJ2-5	.
CASSPPPYQPQHF	TGTGCCAGCAGCCCGCCCCCCTACCAGCCCCAGCATTTT	few	TRBV5-4	TRBJ1-5	.
CASSLVSSPGGEQYF	TGTGCCAGCAGCTTAGTTTCCTCACCTGGAGGGGAGCAGTACTTC	few	TRBV7-9	TRBJ2-7	.
CASSPSGGARYEQFF	TGTGCCAGCAGCCCGAGCGGGGGGGCCCGTTATGAGCAGTTCTTC	.	TRBV7-6	TRBJ2-1	TRBD2
CAISGAGTEGNTEAFF	TGTGCCATCAGTGGGGCAGGGACAGAGGGGAACACTGAAGCTTTCTTT	many	TRBV10-3	TRBJ1-1	TRBD1
CASPEGDTEAFF	TGTGCCAGCCCCGAAGGGGATACTGAAGCTTTCTTT	few	TRBV2	TRBJ1-1	.
CASSLGLKNQPQHF	TGTGCCAGCAGTTTAGGACTGAAGAATCAGCCCCAGCATTTT	.	TRBV12-3/TRBV12-4	TRBJ1-5	.
CASSLVSGDRTGELFF	TGTGCCAGCAGCTTAGTTTCCGGCGATCGGACCGGGGAGCTGTTTTTT	.	TRBV7-6	TRBJ2-2	.
CASSIMAVTTDTQYF	TGTGCCAGTAGTATAATGGCCGTCACAACAGATACGCAGTATTTT	.	TRBV19	TRBJ2-3	.
CASHTRNSPLHF	TGTGCCAGCCACACCCGGAACTCACCCCTCCACTTT	.	TRBV6-5	TRBJ1-6	.
CASSPDRAGTEAFF	TGTGCCAGCAGCCCCGACAGGGCGGGCACTGAAGCTTTCTTT	few	TRBV3-1	TRBJ1-1	TRBD1
CASSSPERDYNEQFF	TGTGCCAGCAGTTCCCCCGAGCGGGATTACAATGAGCAGTTCTTC	.	TRBV6-2/TRBV6-3	TRBJ2-1	TRBD2
CASSTRTDSYNEQFF	TGTGCCAGCAGCACCCGGACGGACTCCTACAATGAGCAGTTCTTC	.	TRBV11-2	TRBJ2-1	.
CASSLGQGAGFLGEPYEQYF	TGTGCCAGCAGCTTGGGACAGGGGGCCGGATTTTTGGGGGAGCCTTACGAGCAGTACTTC	.	TRBV5-8	TRBJ2-7	TRBD1
CASSERGPFSYNSPLHF	TGTGCCAGCAGTGAACGAGGCCCGTTCTCCTATAATTCACCCCTCCACTTT	.	TRBV6-1	TRBJ1-6	.
CASLGANEQFF	TGTGCCAGTTTAGGGGCTAATGAGCAGTTCTTC	.	TRBV19	TRBJ2-1	.
CASSESATGRTGELFF	TGTGCCAGCAGTGAATCCGCGACAGGGAGAACCGGGGAGCTGTTTTTT	few	TRBV25-1	TRBJ2-2	TRBD1
CATSGRWTAELFF	TGTGCCACCAGCGGCCGTTGGACAGCAGAACTGTTTTTT	few	TRBV15	TRBJ1-4	.
CASSPGTSGGRNNEQFF	TGCGCCAGCAGCCCCGGGACTAGCGGGGGCCGAAACAATGAGCAGTTCTTC	.	TRBV4-1	TRBJ2-1	TRBD2
CASTGLEAFF	TGTGCCAGCACTGGGCTGGAAGCTTTCTTT	few	TRBV6-6	TRBJ1-1	.
CSASGGGVTEAFF	TGCAGTGCTAGCGGGGGAGGGGTAACTGAAGCTTTCTTT	few	TRBV20-1	TRBJ1-1	.
CASSRRRDRGRPNEKLFF	TGTGCCAGCAGTCGACGCCGGGACAGGGGGAGACCTAATGAAAAACTGTTTTTT	few	TRBV6-5	TRBJ1-4	TRBD1
CASSQVRNTGELFF	TGTGCCAGCAGCCAAGTTAGAAACACCGGGGAGCTGTTTTTT	.	TRBV4-2	TRBJ2-2	.
CSAQNRDRHLSMNTEAFF	TGCAGTGCTCAAAATCGGGACAGGCATCTCTCGATGAACACTGAAGCTTTCTTT	.	TRBV20-1	TRBJ1-1	TRBD1
CASSLSGQGNQPQHF	TGTGCCAGCAGTTTATCAGGACAGGGCAATCAGCCCCAGCATTTT	few	TRBV27	TRBJ1-5	TRBD1
CASTLPVDTQYF	TGTGCCAGCACCCTCCCGGTTGATACGCAGTATTTT	.	TRBV7-9	TRBJ2-3	.
CASSLYWDRGRETQYF	TGTGCCAGCAGCTTATATTGGGACAGGGGAAGAGAGACCCAGTACTTC	.	TRBV7-6	TRBJ2-5	TRBD1
CASRSPGTLSYEQYF	TGTGCCAGCAGATCCCCCGGGACACTCTCCTACGAGCAGTACTTC	few	TRBV6-2/TRBV6-3	TRBJ2-7	.
CSASAYAGGSNEQFF	TGCAGTGCTAGTGCCTATGCGGGGGGTTCCAATGAGCAGTTCTTC	.	TRBV20-1	TRBJ2-1	TRBD2
CASSQRGEQGFANEQFF	TGTGCCAGCAGTCAACGAGGGGAACAGGGATTTGCGAATGAGCAGTTCTTC	many	TRBV7-2	TRBJ2-1	.
CSARGPEAFF	TGCAGTGCTAGGGGGCCGGAAGCTTTCTTT	.	TRBV20-1	TRBJ1-1	.
CASSFLAGIPHTEAFF	.	.	TRBV28	TRBJ1-1	.
CASKQGILYGYTF	TGTGCCAGCAAACAGGGAATCCTCTATGGCTACACCTTC	.	TRBV2	TRBJ1-2	.
CASSLTTLYGYTF	TGTGCCAGCAGCCTTACAACACTCTATGGCTACACCTTC	.	TRBV12-3/TRBV12-4	TRBJ1-2	.
CASSLERTGGNSPLHF	TGTGCCAGCAGCTTAGAACGGACAGGGGGTAATTCACCCCTCCACTTT	few	TRBV11-3	TRBJ1-6	TRBD1
CAISGKDGPTFYEQYF	TGTGCCATCAGTGGAAAGGACGGGCCAACTTTCTACGAGCAGTACTTC	few	TRBV10-3	TRBJ2-7	.
CASSPQSSYNEQFF	TGTGCCAGTAGTCCCCAAAGCTCCTACAATGAGCAGTTCTTC	many	TRBV19	TRBJ2-1	.
CASSGPSTPNTGELFF	TGTGCCAGCAGTGGCCCCAGCACGCCGAACACCGGGGAGCTGTTTTTT	few	TRBV12-3/TRBV12-4	TRBJ2-2	.
CATREERGKEETQYF	TGTGCCACCCGGGAGGAGCGGGGGAAGGAAGAGACCCAGTACTTC	.	TRBV11-2	TRBJ2-5	TRBD2
CASSFPFRQGYNSPLHF	TGTGCCAGCAGCTTCCCCTTTCGACAGGGGTATAATTCACCCCTCCACTTT	.	TRBV5-6	TRBJ1-6	TRBD1
CSVHLDTSVPGELFF	TGCAGCGTTCATTTGGACACCTCCGTACCCGGGGAGCTGTTTTTT	.	TRBV29-1	TRBJ2-2	.
CATSRDRTLKGPNEETQYF	TGTGCCACCAGCAGAGATAGGACGTTGAAGGGACCAAATGAAGAGACCCAGTACTTC	.	TRBV15	TRBJ2-5	.
CASSTRRDREKDTQYF	TGTGCCAGTAGTACGCGCCGGGACAGGGAAAAAGATACGCAGTATTTT	.	TRBV19	TRBJ2-3	TRBD1
CASSVVGTDYGYTF	TGTGCCAGCAGCGTAGTTGGGACAGACTATGGCTACACCTTC	.	TRBV9	TRBJ1-2	TRBD1
CASMTGDAHQPQHF	TGTGCCAGCATGACAGGGGACGCCCATCAGCCCCAGCATTTT	.	TRBV12-3/TRBV12-4	TRBJ1-5	TRBD1
CASSPTGTGTLKNIQYF	TGTGCCAGCAGCCCAACCGGGACAGGGACCCTCAAAAACATTCAGTACTTC	.	TRBV11-2	TRBJ2-4	TRBD1
CASRKVLLGEKLFF	TGCGCCAGCAGAAAGGTCCTCCTGGGCGAAAAACTGTTTTTT	.	TRBV4-1	TRBJ1-4	.
CASSPEADTQYF	TGTGCCAGCAGCCCGGAGGCGGATACGCAGTATTTT	.	TRBV6-2/TRBV6-3	TRBJ2-3	.